A selection of T cell receptor beta chains follows, all from one sample in a study of T cells in Graves' hyperthyroidism and ophthalmopathy. TCRdb reprocessed the multiplex PCR reads via MiXCR and lists one record per CDR3 protein. The sample lists roughly 580,000 distinct CDR3 sequences, approximately 15% occurring once. The sample consisted of blood. These receptors all come from a young woman with Graves' hyperthyroidism that later progressed to Graves' ophthalmopathy. Each CDR3 is given with its conserved first and last residue. A D gene is named only where the DNA matches it firmly. Some rows mark clone size as missing; the rest say once, few, many or name a class of expanded clone.

-,many,TRBV7-2,TRBJ2-5,CASSFSQETQYF,TGTGCCAGCAGTTTTAGCCAGGAGACCCAGTACTTC
-,-,TRBV4-1,TRBJ1-1,CASSRGGWSQNTEAFF,TGCGCCAGCAGCCGGGGGGGGTGGTCCCAGAACACTGAAGCTTTCTTT
-,many,TRBV30,TRBJ1-4,CAWSGSGLNNEKLFF,TGTGCCTGGAGTGGTTCGGGACTGAATAATGAAAAACTGTTTTTT
-,many,TRBV28,TRBJ1-5,CASSLGSSSNQPQHF,TGTGCCAGCAGTTTAGGCTCAAGTAGCAATCAGCCCCAGCATTTT
-,few,TRBV7-9,TRBJ2-7,CASSLEGHIYEQYF,TGTGCCAGCAGCTTAGAAGGACACATTTACGAGCAGTACTTC
TRBD2,few,TRBV15,TRBJ2-1,CATSRDRTSGRYNEQFF,TGTGCCACCAGCAGAGATAGGACTAGCGGACGCTACAATGAGCAGTTCTTC
-,-,TRBV2,TRBJ2-6,CASSPHSGANVLTF,TGTGCCAGCAGTCCGCACTCTGGGGCCAACGTCCTGACTTTC
-,many,TRBV20-1,TRBJ2-2,CSASTMERIANTGELFF,TGCAGTGCTAGTACGATGGAGCGGATCGCGAACACCGGGGAGCTGTTTTTT
-,many,TRBV6-1,TRBJ2-3,CASSFSAGADTQYF,TGTGCCAGCAGCTTCTCGGCCGGAGCGGATACGCAGTATTTT
-,many,TRBV12-3/TRBV12-4,TRBJ1-5,CASSLYGGAQQPQHF,TGTGCCAGCAGTTTGTATGGGGGGGCCCAACAGCCCCAGCATTTT
TRBD1,many,TRBV20-1,TRBJ2-7,CSATGQGFTYEQYF,TGCAGTGCTACTGGACAGGGTTTCACCTACGAGCAGTACTTC
TRBD2,few,TRBV25-1,TRBJ2-1,CASSPAAGLGEFNEQFF,TGTGCCAGCAGTCCCGCGGCGGGACTAGGCGAATTCAATGAGCAGTTCTTC
TRBD2,many,TRBV12-3/TRBV12-4,TRBJ2-1,CASSSGTSGSPYNEQFF,TGTGCCAGCAGTTCTGGGACTAGCGGGAGTCCCTACAATGAGCAGTTCTTC
-,many,TRBV12-3/TRBV12-4,TRBJ2-5,CASRIRPAPQETQYF,TGTGCCAGCAGAATCCGGCCTGCGCCCCAGGAGACCCAGTACTTC
-,-,TRBV29-1,TRBJ1-1,CSVDIGGRGMNTEAFF,TGCAGCGTTGATATCGGGGGGAGGGGTATGAACACTGAAGCTTTCTTT
-,-,TRBV2,TRBJ2-1,CASRDQTIVSEQFF,TGTGCCAGCAGAGACCAGACTATCGTCAGTGAGCAGTTCTTC
-,few,TRBV19,TRBJ2-2,CASSMGLNTGELFF,TGTGCCAGTAGTATGGGACTGAACACCGGGGAGCTGTTTTTT
-,-,TRBV6-5,TRBJ1-3,CASIFAGGSGNTIYF,TGTGCCAGCATTTTCGCCGGGGGCTCTGGAAACACCATATATTTT
TRBD2,-,TRBV27,TRBJ2-1,CASNLSAGGPSYEQFF,TGTGCCAGCAACCTCTCAGCGGGAGGGCCATCATATGAGCAGTTCTTC
-,many,TRBV11-3,TRBJ1-4,CASSLDADFGGDEKLFF,TGTGCCAGCAGCTTAGACGCAGACTTCGGCGGCGATGAAAAACTGTTTTTT
TRBD2,-,TRBV27,TRBJ2-3,CASWEGADTQYF,TGTGCCAGTTGGGAGGGCGCAGATACGCAGTATTTT
TRBD1,many,TRBV24-1,TRBJ2-1,CATEPRDRDNEQFF,TGTGCCACCGAGCCTAGGGACAGAGACAATGAGCAGTTCTTC
-,many,TRBV6-1,TRBJ1-2,CASNPFTRGYGYTF,TGTGCCAGCAACCCTTTCACCAGGGGCTATGGCTACACCTTC
TRBD2,few,TRBV5-1,TRBJ2-5,CASSLSASGRETQYF,TGCGCCAGCAGCTTGTCTGCTAGCGGGAGGGAGACCCAGTACTTC
-,-,TRBV19,TRBJ2-2,CASTHRAGTGELFF,TGTGCCAGTACCCACCGGGCGGGCACCGGGGAGCTGTTTTTT
TRBD1,-,TRBV19,TRBJ2-7,CASSNRQGTYEQYF,TGTGCCAGTAGTAACAGACAGGGCACTTACGAGCAGTACTTC
TRBD1,-,TRBV6-2/TRBV6-3,TRBJ2-1,CAMRTGNFNEQFF,TGTGCCATGAGGACAGGGAATTTCAATGAGCAGTTCTTC
-,-,TRBV11-2,TRBJ2-6,CASSDRRRGKGANVLTF,TGTGCCAGCAGCGATCGTAGGAGGGGCAAAGGGGCCAACGTCCTGACTTTC
-,many,TRBV29-1,TRBJ1-5,CSVEGPQHF,TGCAGCGTTGAAGGGCCCCAGCATTTT
-,many,TRBV30,TRBJ2-3,CAWSSGSTDTQYF,TGTGCCTGGAGTAGCGGGAGCACAGATACGCAGTATTTT
-,few,TRBV4-3,TRBJ1-5,CASSQDGGNQPQHF,TGCGCCAGCAGCCAAGACGGGGGGAATCAGCCCCAGCATTTT
TRBD2,many,TRBV27,TRBJ2-1,CASSELAGLSYNEQFF,TGTGCCAGCAGTGAATTAGCGGGGCTCTCCTACAATGAGCAGTTCTTC
TRBD2,many,TRBV6-1,TRBJ2-7,CASSSRGREGLYEQYF,TGTGCCAGCAGTTCTCGGGGGAGGGAGGGACTTTACGAGCAGTACTTC
TRBD2,many,TRBV15,TRBJ2-5,CATNSAGGPAWETQYF,TGTGCCACCAACTCAGCGGGAGGGCCGGCGTGGGAGACCCAGTACTTC
TRBD1,few,TRBV14,TRBJ1-1,CASSQVQGPLASFF,TGTGCCAGCAGCCAGGTACAGGGGCCCCTAGCGTCTTTCTTT
TRBD1,many,TRBV5-1,TRBJ2-3,CASHTGEVTDTQYF,TGCGCCAGTCATACAGGGGAAGTAACAGATACGCAGTATTTT
-,many,TRBV12-3/TRBV12-4,TRBJ1-5,CASSLVGNSNQPQHF,TGTGCCAGCAGTTTGGTAGGGAATAGCAATCAGCCCCAGCATTTT
-,-,TRBV6-5,TRBJ2-5,CASSSPLLVGETQYF,TGTGCCAGCAGTTCTCCCCTACTAGTGGGAGAGACCCAGTACTTC
-,once,TRBV6-1,TRBJ1-3,CASRAQSSGNTIYF,TGTGCCAGCAGGGCACAGAGCTCTGGAAACACCATATATTTT
-,many,TRBV20-1,TRBJ2-7,CSAREPKEGYEQYF,TGCAGTGCTAGAGAGCCCAAAGAAGGATACGAGCAGTACTTC
-,many,TRBV28,TRBJ2-1,CASSPSGVSYNEQFF,TGTGCCAGCAGTCCCTCGGGGGTCTCCTACAATGAGCAGTTCTTC
-,many,TRBV4-1,TRBJ1-1,CASHGWGKTEAFF,TGCGCCAGCCATGGCTGGGGGAAGACTGAAGCTTTCTTT
-,-,TRBV4-2,TRBJ2-6,CASSLTTSLPGANVLTF,TGTGCCAGCAGCCTAACAACCAGCCTCCCTGGGGCCAACGTCCTGACTTTC
-,-,TRBV30,TRBJ1-1,CACQIEGATEAFF,TGTGCCTGCCAAATTGAAGGGGCAACTGAAGCTTTCTTT
-,-,TRBV25-1,TRBJ1-1,CASSGWAVFF,TGTGCCAGCAGTGGATGGGCGGTTTTCTTT
-,many,TRBV28,TRBJ1-2,CASSPRPLALDGYTF,TGTGCCAGCAGTCCCAGGCCACTCGCCCTCGATGGCTACACCTTC
-,many,TRBV11-2,TRBJ1-3,CASTPKGGPGNTIYF,TGTGCCAGCACCCCAAAGGGGGGACCTGGAAACACCATATATTTT
TRBD1,-,TRBV11-2,TRBJ1-1,CASSLDRETFF,TGTGCCAGCAGCCTTGACAGGGAAACTTTCTTT
-,many,TRBV2,TRBJ2-7,CAIIQESYEQYF,TGTGCCATCATACAGGAGAGCTACGAGCAGTACTTC
-,many,TRBV7-3,TRBJ1-2,CASSPHAGTGGYTF,TGTGCCAGCAGCCCCCACGCAGGGACTGGTGGCTACACCTTC
TRBD2,few,TRBV6-1,TRBJ2-3,CASSVAGVGDLFGDTQYF,TGTGCCAGCAGTGTGGCGGGGGTAGGGGACCTATTCGGGGATACGCAGTATTTT
-,many,TRBV28,TRBJ2-7,CASSFVGIREYF,TGTGCCAGCAGTTTTGTAGGGATTCGAGAGTACTTC
TRBD2,once,TRBV5-1,TRBJ2-3,CASSFGLAGGSTDTQYF,TGCGCCAGCAGCTTTGGGCTAGCGGGGGGGTCCACAGATACGCAGTATTTT
-,many,TRBV30,TRBJ1-3,CAQALDFSGNTIYF,TGTGCCCAGGCGCTGGACTTCTCTGGAAACACCATATATTTT